Following are 15 T cell receptor beta chains from one sample sequenced in a study of cytomegalovirus exposure and HLA in healthy donors. The PCR was carried out with 60 Vbeta primers and 13 Jbeta primers. Sequencing used immunoSEQ multiplex PCR; TCRdb keeps in-frame clones, though not all of them. Its table lists around 76,000 clones. Input material: PBMCs. The receptors originated from a boy aged 5-17 years in good health and CMV-seronegative.

The chain links TRBV30 to TRBJ1-2; 8 bases fit TRBD1. The germline V gene has CDR1 GTSNPN and CDR2 SVGIG (reference sequence). V lost 3 bases, J lost 5 bases, and 8 bases stayed unmatched. CDR3 length: 14 residues. As DNA, the CDR3 is TGTGCCTGGAGCCACTCCGGGACAGGATATGGCTACACCTTC. Translation: CAWSHSGTGYGYTF.

V usage is TRBV10-3 and J usage is TRBJ1-5, with TRBD1 identical over 7 bases. J gave up 1 base and V 3 bases, and 3 bases lay outside the gene matches. The CDR3 covers 15 residues. Germline assignment: CDR1 ENHRY and CDR2 SYGVKD. CDR3 loop: CAISEQGQSNQPQHF. The CDR3 region has the DNA TGTGCCATCAGTGAACAGGGGCAAAGCAATCAGCCCCAGCATTTT.

The chain has TRBV5-4 and TRBJ2-7, with D perhaps TRBD2 (5 bases). Germline V gene sequence: CDR1 SGHNT, CDR2 YYREEE (reference sequence). The germline V and J ends were trimmed by 4 bases and 3 bases, with 14 bases remaining between them. CDR3 length: 14 amino acids. The DNA for the CDR3 is TGTGCCAGCAGCGCCGATGGACTCCTCTACGAGCAGTACTTC. Amino acids: CASSADGLLYEQYF.

The chain is built from TRBV29-1 and TRBJ2-2; 7 nucleotides match TRBD1. Per germline, CDR1 SQVTM and CDR2 ANQGSEA. Unmatched junction bases numbered 5, after V lost 6 bases and J lost 1 base. The CDR3 spans 14 residues. DNA for the CDR3: TGCAGCGTCCAACGGGACAGGAACACCGGGGAGCTGTTTTTT. Its protein product is CSVQRDRNTGELFF.

The J gene is TRBJ2-5, the V gene TRBV6-6, with TRBD1 as a possible D gene (5 bases). V lost 5 bases, J lost 5 bases, and 15 bases lay in between. The CDR3 consists of 14 residues. Germline V lookup: CDR1 MNHNY, CDR2 SVGAGI (reference sequence). CDR3 coding DNA: TGTGCCAGCAGTCCCCCCAACAAGGGGGAGACCCAGTACTTC. Its protein is CASSPPNKGETQYF.

To note about this clone: Other nucleotide sequences from this sample produce the same CDR3. The V gene is TRBV30, the J gene TRBJ2-7; TRBD1 matches at 7 bases. The CDR3 is 13 amino acids. The germline gives CDR1 GTSNPN, CDR2 SVGIG (reference sequence). The junction had 2 bases not matched to a gene; V was cut back by 2 bases and J by 1 base. CDR3: CAWSRGQSYEQYF. The CDR3 region has the DNA TGTGCCTGGAGTAGGGGACAGTCCTACGAGCAGTACTTC.

The CDR3 loop is CASSIFVRGELFF. The CDR3 DNA reads TGTGCCAGTAGTATCTTCGTTAGAGGGGAGCTGTTTTTT. J is TRBJ2-2 and V is TRBV19; the D is unclear. The germline V gene encodes CDR1 LNHDA and CDR2 SQIVND (reference sequence). Trimming removed 3 bases at V and 8 bases at J, with 10 bases between. This CDR3 contains 13 residues.

V gene TRBV2 combines with J gene TRBJ2-1; 8 bases map to TRBD2. Germline CDR1 is SNHLY and CDR2 is FYNNEI. Losses at the gene ends were 4 bases for V and 7 bases for J; bases not matched to a gene: 9. This CDR3 has 15 residues. This CDR3 reads CASSGQRELENEQFF. CDR3 DNA: TGTGCCAGCAGTGGACAGCGGGAGCTTGAAAATGAGCAGTTCTTC.

This clone is labeled large based on frequency. The CDR3 is CAPGGNTIYF. CDR3 DNA sequence: TGTGCCCCAGGGGGAAACACCATATATTTT. The genes are TRBV7-9 and TRBJ1-3; a possible D gene is TRBD1 (5 bases). CDR1 is SEHNR, CDR2 FQNEAQ, per germline (reference sequence). V was cut by 11 bases and J by 4 bases, with 6 bases left in between. The CDR3 covers 10 residues.

The rearrangement uses TRBV9 and TRBJ2-7, with 9 bases that match TRBD2. Losses at the gene ends were 0 bases for V and 2 bases for J; bases not matched to a gene: 6. The CDR3 extends over 16 amino acids. In germline, CDR1 is SGDLS, CDR2 YYNGEE. CDR3 coding DNA: TGTGCCAGCAGCGTAGACGGCGGGGGGGAAGCCTACGAGCAGTACTTC. It codes for CASSVDGGGEAYEQYF.

The chain combines TRBV29-1 with TRBJ2-1, with D possibly matching TRBD2 (5 bases). Between the trimmed V and J ends, which lost 4 bases and 3 bases, there was a span of 7 bases. The CDR3 runs 12 residues. Germline V gene sequence: CDR1 SQVTM, CDR2 ANQGSEA. As DNA, the CDR3 is TGCAGCGTTGTCCGGGGCTACAATGAGCAGTTCTTC. As protein: CSVVRGYNEQFF.

The V and J genes are TRBV18 and TRBJ2-5; D call uncertain. CDR3 length: 13 residues. V lost 6 bases and J lost 5, with 13 bases in between. CDR1 is KGHSH, CDR2 LQKENI, per germline. Written as DNA, the CDR3 is TGTGCCAGCTCTCCAACCATCCGGGAGACCCAGTACTTC. Protein: CASSPTIRETQYF.

The V and J genes are TRBV18 and TRBJ1-2; 8 bases fit TRBD1. Germline lookup yields CDR1 KGHSH and CDR2 LQKENI. This CDR3 comprises 17 residues. J gave up 7 bases and V 2 bases, and 15 bases lay outside the gene matches. CDR3 loop: CASSPSLPKGQVPGYTF. For the CDR3, the DNA is TGTGCCAGCTCACCATCCCTCCCTAAGGGACAGGTGCCTGGCTACACCTTC.

V and J are TRBV27 and TRBJ2-7; unclear D gene. The V end lost 0 bases, the J end lost 6 bases, and 18 bases lay between the germline ends. Germline V gives CDR1 MNHEY, CDR2 SMNVEV (reference sequence). This CDR3 has 16 amino acids. The CDR3 protein is CASSLSPGQSLGEQYF. The CDR3 DNA follows: TGTGCCAGCAGTTTATCGCCAGGCCAGTCACTGGGCGAGCAGTACTTC.

The chain combines TRBV4-3 with TRBJ2-7; 10 nucleotides agree with TRBD2. The CDR3 totals 17 residues. Germline V gene sequence: CDR1 LGHNA, CDR2 YSLEER. V shed 4 bases and J 2 bases; nucleotides not matched to a gene: 11. The CDR3 DNA reads as TGCGCCAGCAGCCCTAACCCCGGACTAGCGGCTGCCTACGAGCAGTACTTC. Protein sequence: CASSPNPGLAAAYEQYF.